The 20 T cell receptor beta chains reported below all come from one sample, sequenced in a study of blood T cell repertoires in COVID-19. Repertoires were generated with immunoSEQ multiplex PCR, while TCRdb's copy carries only in-frame clones and drops some. The sample lists around 200,000 clones; roughly nine tenths were seen once. The sample consisted of PBMCs or T cells enriched from blood (not recorded which). These receptors were taken from a woman aged 35 to 49 with acute COVID-19.

The chain uses TRBV3-1 (or the pseudogene TRBV3-2) and TRBJ2-1, with TRBD1 matching 10 bases. The germline CDR1 and CDR2 sequences are LGHDT and YNNKEL (reference sequence). J was trimmed by 9 bases and V by 4 bases; bases with no gene match: 12. The CDR3 totals 16 residues. CDR3 DNA sequence: TGTGCCAGCAGCCCGACTCGGACAGGGGGAGTCATTGAGCAGTTCTTC. Translation gives CASSPTRTGGVIEQFF.

The J gene is TRBJ2-7, the V gene TRBV4-1, with 13 bases aligning to TRBD2. Germline V gene lookup returns CDR1 MGHRA and CDR2 YSYEKL. V shed 6 bases and J 0 bases; nucleotides not matched to a gene: 11. This CDR3 is 18 amino acids long. The CDR3 DNA reads as TGCGCCAGCAGTCCGGGACTAGCGGGACCGAGGGGCTCCTACGAGCAGTACTTC. Translated, it gives CASSPGLAGPRGSYEQYF.

The chain carries TRBV6-1 and TRBJ2-7; D ambiguous. CDR3 length: 12 residues. With 3 bases removed from V and 7 bases from J, the gap between germline ends came to 10 bases. Looked up from germline, CDR1 is MNHNS and CDR2 is SASEGT. CDR3 residues: CASSEPSTEQYF. The CDR3 nucleotides are TGTGCCAGCAGTGAGCCCAGTACGGAGCAGTACTTC.

The V and J genes are TRBV6-5 and TRBJ2-3; 14 nucleotides agree with TRBD2. This CDR3 has 15 residues. CDR1 and CDR2 (germline): MNHEY, SVGAGI. The V and J ends lost 7 bases and 4 bases, in that order; junction bases with no gene match: 4. CDR3: CASTRLAGGPDTQYF. The DNA for the CDR3 is TGTGCCAGCACCCGACTAGCGGGGGGGCCAGATACGCAGTATTTT.

The CDR3 loop reads CATSRESGLALHF. The CDR3 DNA is TGTGCCACCAGCAGAGAATCGGGGTTAGCCCTCCACTTT. The V gene is TRBV15, the J gene TRBJ1-6; unclear D gene. V was shortened by 0 bases and J by 14 bases, with 11 bases between the two germline ends. The CDR3 totals 13 residues. The germline CDR1 and CDR2 sequences are LNHNV and YYDKDF (reference sequence). The full variable domain, with the rest looked up from reference TRBV15 and TRBJ1-6, is DAMVIQNPRYQVTQFGKPVTLSCSQTLNHNVMYWYQQKSSQAPKLLFHYYDKDFNNEADTPDNFQSRRPNTSFCFLDIRSPGLGDTAMYLCATSRESGLALHFGNGTRLTVT.

V and J are TRBV5-5 and TRBJ2-3; the match to TRBD2 covers 14 bases. This CDR3 region has 18 residues. V was clipped by 5 bases and J by 0 bases; unmatched bases: 8. Germline loops: CDR1 SGHKS, CDR2 YYEKEE (reference sequence). The CDR3 coding sequence is TGTGCCAGCAGGCTAGGACTAGCGGGGGGCAGGAGCACAGATACGCAGTATTTT. This gives the protein CASRLGLAGGRSTDTQYF.

The rearrangement joins TRBV28 to TRBJ2-5, with 12 bases lining up with TRBD2. Germline V gene lookup returns CDR1 MDHEN and CDR2 SYDVKM. This CDR3 is 15 amino acids long. V trimming: 4 bases; J trimming: 5 bases; junction bases outside the gene matches: 5. CDR3 in DNA: TGTGCCAGCAGTTCACTAGCGGGGGGACGGGAGACCCAGTACTTC. It is translated as CASSSLAGGRETQYF.

The chain joins TRBV7-8 to TRBJ2-1; D is undetermined. The CDR3 runs 11 residues. The V gene's germline CDR1 is SGHVS and CDR2 FQNEAQ. Trimming shortened V by 5 bases and J by 9 bases, and 8 bases separated the two germline ends. This CDR3 is CASSQNGEQFF. The CDR3, as DNA: TGTGCCAGCAGCCAGAACGGTGAGCAGTTCTTC.

The rearrangement joins TRBV19 to TRBJ2-4; 12 bases are shared with TRBD2. V trimming: 5 bases; J trimming: 9 bases; junction bases outside the gene matches: 23. Germline V gene data show CDR1 as LNHDA and CDR2 as SQIVND (reference sequence). CDR3 length: 20 residues. The chain's CDR3 is CASSETLGSTSGGRRGIQYF. CDR3 DNA sequence: TGTGCCAGTAGTGAGACATTAGGGTCGACTAGCGGGGGCCGTCGGGGCATTCAGTACTTC.

The chain has TRBV27 and TRBJ2-7, with 7 bases that match TRBD1. The V segment lost 5 bases and the J segment 6 bases; nucleotides outside the gene matches: 10. Germline V gene data show CDR1 as MNHEY and CDR2 as SMNVEV (reference sequence). This CDR3 region has 14 residues. The DNA of the CDR3 is TGTGCCAGCAGTCAGACAGGGAATGGAGCCGAGCAGTACTTC. This translates into CASSQTGNGAEQYF.

The rearrangement links TRBV18 to TRBJ1-4, with 7 bases identical to TRBD1. CDR1 is KGHSH and CDR2 is LQKENI in the germline V gene. The CDR3 sequence is 16 residues long. The V and J ends lost 5 bases and 0 bases, in that order; junction bases with no gene match: 6. CDR3 loop: CASSALTGTTNEKLFF. CDR3 nucleotides: TGTGCCAGCTCAGCCCTGACAGGGACAACTAATGAAAAACTGTTTTTT.

This chain joins TRBV19 and TRBJ1-2; TRBD1 is a possible D gene (6 bases). The germline V and J ends were trimmed by 2 bases and 2 bases, with 18 bases remaining between them. The CDR3 length is 17 residues. Germline-derived CDR1 and CDR2 are LNHDA and SQIVND (reference sequence). CDR3 bases: TGTGCCAGTAGTATAAACCCAGCGACAGGAAAGAACTATGGCTACACCTTC. This translates into CASSINPATGKNYGYTF.

The chain's CDR3 is CASSLGQIYGYTF. CDR3 nucleotide sequence: TGTGCCAGCAGCCTCGGACAGATTTATGGCTACACCTTC. The rearrangement joins TRBV7-9 to TRBJ1-2; D may be TRBD1 (6 bases). Germline V gene data show CDR1 as SEHNR and CDR2 as FQNEAQ (reference sequence). The CDR3 runs to 13 residues. The V gene lost 5 bases and the J gene lost 5 bases, with 12 bases spanning the gap.

The rearrangement links TRBV7-2 to TRBJ2-1; D is undetermined. The CDR3 consists of 15 residues. V was trimmed by 1 base and J by 4 bases, leaving 11 bases between them. CDR1 is SGHTA and CDR2 is FQGNSA in the germline V gene. The CDR3 DNA sequence: TGTGCCAGCAGCTTAGATCTTAACGGGTACAATGAGCAGTTCTTC. The encoded protein is CASSLDLNGYNEQFF.

The J gene is TRBJ2-7, the V gene TRBV18; 7 bases fit TRBD2. The CDR3 spans 15 residues. V lost 0 bases, J lost 4 bases, and 6 bases stayed unmatched. From germline, CDR1 is KGHSH and CDR2 LQKENI. CDR3 DNA: TGTGCCAGCTCACCACCTGGGCGGGGGTCATACGAGCAGTACTTC. Amino acids: CASSPPGRGSYEQYF.

V usage is TRBV7-2 and J usage is TRBJ2-7; TRBD2 agrees at 13 bases. The CDR3 spans 16 residues. Germline values: CDR1 SGHTA, CDR2 FQGNSA. V lost 5 bases and J lost 2; bases outside the gene matches: 6. The CDR3 reads CASSKVLAGGPYEQYF. CDR3 DNA: TGTGCCAGCAGCAAAGTACTAGCGGGAGGGCCCTACGAGCAGTACTTC.

V gene TRBV30 combines with J gene TRBJ2-2, with 8 bases lining up with TRBD2. Germline V gene lookup returns CDR1 GTSNPN and CDR2 SVGIG (reference sequence). CDR3 length: 17 residues. Germline trimming cut 1 base from V and 7 bases from J; bases unmatched to any gene: 14. The CDR3 nucleotides are TGTGCCTGGAGTGATCGGAGCGGGGGACACCTCATCGGGGAGCTGTTTTTT. This encodes CAWSDRSGGHLIGELFF.

V usage is TRBV10-1 and J usage is TRBJ2-3; 10 bases fit TRBD1. The CDR3 consists of 15 residues. Per the germline V gene, CDR1 is WNHNN and CDR2 is SYGVQD (reference sequence). J gave up 2 bases and V 2 bases, and 1 base lay outside the gene matches. The CDR3 here is CASSEGTGDTDTQYF. CDR3 nucleotide sequence: TGCGCCAGCAGTGAGGGGACAGGGGACACAGATACGCAGTATTTT.

V gene TRBV19 combines with J gene TRBJ2-7; possible D gene TRBD1, 7 bases. V was trimmed by 3 bases and J by 2 bases, leaving 11 bases between them. CDR3 size: 14 residues. Germline-derived CDR1 and CDR2 are LNHDA and SQIVND (reference sequence). DNA of the CDR3: TGTGCCAGTAGTATCAGGGGGGCGACCTACGAGCAGTACTTC. Protein: CASSIRGATYEQYF.

J is TRBJ2-7 and V is TRBV5-1; the match to TRBD1 covers 7 bases. The CDR3 length is 19 residues. The junction had 22 bases not matched to a gene; V was cut back by 4 bases and J by 3 bases. The germline gives CDR1 SGHRS, CDR2 YFSETQ. The CDR3 DNA is TGCGCCAGCAGCCCAATAGGACAGGCGGCTAGTGGGGCGAACTACGAGCAGTACTTC. It yields the protein CASSPIGQAASGANYEQYF. The whole variable domain, filled in from reference TRBV5-1 and TRBJ2-7, reads KAGVTQTPRYLIKTRGQQVTLSCSPISGHRSVSWYQQTPGQGLQFLFEYFSETQRNKGNFPGRFSGRQFSNSRSEMNVSTLELGDSALYLCASSPIGQAASGANYEQYFGPGTRLTVT.